The TCR beta chain described here comes from a study of regulatory T cells in long-lasting Graves disease. Construction of TCR beta libraries relied on iRepertoire HTBI primers and on Arm-PCR targeting CDR3 regions. One entry per CDR3 protein, called by TCRdb with MiXCR from the multiplex PCR reads. Among 300,000 to 350,000 distinct CDR3 sequences listed, 15% to 20% were seen once. Time point indicated: persistent/refractory GD, antithyroid drugs over 5 years with positive TRAb. The TCR library was made from RNA that had been extracted from PBMCs in TRIzol. It was an endocrinology department in Xi'an, China, that provided the patients. This clonotype was recorded a few times. The target antigen is unknown. The ends were cut back, 2 bases at V and 5 bases at J, with 15 bases in the middle. CDR3 length: 15 residues. Germline-derived CDR1 and CDR2 are SGHTA and FQGTGA. Study conclusions and caveats: It was in persistent disease that TRBV28, TRBJ1-2 and TRBJ2-5 were favored.

The sequence derives from a female donor with Graves disease. Sequenced here: peripheral blood mononuclear cells (PBMCs), sampled when the disease was refractory, from a patient treated with antithyroid drugs. The chain recombines TRBV7-3 with TRBJ1-1; no reliable D call. CDR3: CASSLLHEGGTEAFF. CDR3 sequence (DNA): TGTGCCAGCAGCTTATTACATGAAGGTGGGACTGAAGCTTTCTTT.